The T cell receptor (beta chain) described here comes from a study of cytomegalovirus exposure and HLA in healthy donors. Whole-study results and caveats: A later analysis linked a missense variant in DCLRE1C to the trimming of TCR beta V and J genes. Many donors carried some public TCRs, although rarity characterized most TCR sequences. Reportedly, cytomegalovirus status was diagnosed with high sensitivity and specificity.

The CDR3 has 14 residues. V was trimmed by 4 bases and J by 4 bases, leaving 11 bases between them. Worth noting for this clone: Its cognate antigen is unknown.

The PCR used 60 Vbeta and 13 Jbeta primers. The assay was immunoSEQ multiplex PCR, and TCRdb's table has in-frame clones only and misses some. The sample yields 110,000 to 150,000 clones, 75% seen once. The chain links TRBV23-1 to TRBJ1-5, with TRBD1 as a possible D gene (5 bases). TRBV23-1 counts as an open reading frame of uncertain function. The clonotype comes from a man aged 25-45 years in good health and CMV-seronegative. Sequencing input: PBMCs. Here the CDR3 reads CASSPPRTNQPQHF. CDR3 nucleotides: TGCGCCAGCAGTCCTCCGAGGACAAATCAGCCCCAGCATTTT.